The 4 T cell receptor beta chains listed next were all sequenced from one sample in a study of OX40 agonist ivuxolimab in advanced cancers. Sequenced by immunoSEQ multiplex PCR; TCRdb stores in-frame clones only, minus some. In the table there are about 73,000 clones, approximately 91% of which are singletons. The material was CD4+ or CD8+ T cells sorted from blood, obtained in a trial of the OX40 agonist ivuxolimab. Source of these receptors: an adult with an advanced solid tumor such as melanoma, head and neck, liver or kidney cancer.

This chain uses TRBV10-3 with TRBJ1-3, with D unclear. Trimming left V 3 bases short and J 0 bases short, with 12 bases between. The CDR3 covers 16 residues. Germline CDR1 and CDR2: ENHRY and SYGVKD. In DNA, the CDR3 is TGTGCCATCAGTGAACCGGGGTCAAGCTCTGGAAACACCATATATTTT. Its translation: CAISEPGSSSGNTIYF.

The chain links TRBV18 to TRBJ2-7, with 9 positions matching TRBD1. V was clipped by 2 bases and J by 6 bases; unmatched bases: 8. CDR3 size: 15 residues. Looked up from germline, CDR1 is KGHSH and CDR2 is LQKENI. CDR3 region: CASSPSTGGSAEQYF. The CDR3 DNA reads TGTGCCAGCTCACCATCTACAGGGGGCTCAGCCGAGCAGTACTTC.

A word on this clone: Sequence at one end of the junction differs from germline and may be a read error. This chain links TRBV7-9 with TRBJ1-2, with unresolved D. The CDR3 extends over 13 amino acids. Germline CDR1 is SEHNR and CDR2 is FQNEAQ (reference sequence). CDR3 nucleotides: TGTGCCAGCAGCTCCTCAACCGCCGACCCCGTATCTTTC. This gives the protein CASSSSTADPVSF.

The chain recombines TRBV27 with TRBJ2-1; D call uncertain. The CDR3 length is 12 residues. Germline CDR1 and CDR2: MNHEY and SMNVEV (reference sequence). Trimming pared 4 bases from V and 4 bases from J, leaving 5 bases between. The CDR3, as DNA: TGTGCCAGCAGTTACAATTACAATGAGCAGTTCTTC. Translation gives CASSYNYNEQFF.